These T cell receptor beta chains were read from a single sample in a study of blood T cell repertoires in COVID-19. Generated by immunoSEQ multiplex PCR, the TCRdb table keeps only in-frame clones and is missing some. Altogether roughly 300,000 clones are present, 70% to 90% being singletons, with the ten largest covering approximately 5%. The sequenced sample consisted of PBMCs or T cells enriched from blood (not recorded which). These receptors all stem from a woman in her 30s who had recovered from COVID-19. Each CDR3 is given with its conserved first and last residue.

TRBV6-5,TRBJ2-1,CASSSMRSGTAEQFF
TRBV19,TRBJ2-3,CASKSRPGQGSDTQYF
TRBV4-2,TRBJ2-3,CASSQQRGGTDTQYF
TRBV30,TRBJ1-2,CAWTGGWGYGYTF
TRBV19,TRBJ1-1,CASSIQGNTEAFF
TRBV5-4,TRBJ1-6,CASSVDASSPLHF
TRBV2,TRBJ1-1,CATETGWNTEAFF
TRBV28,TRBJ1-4,CASSEQGATNEKLFF
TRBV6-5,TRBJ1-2,CASSYSRAEGYGYTF
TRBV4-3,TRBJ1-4,CASSLQNRPSNEKLFF
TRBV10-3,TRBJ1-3,CAISEQAAGAGGNTIYF
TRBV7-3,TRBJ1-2,CASSSPRGGYTF
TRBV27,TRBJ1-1,CASSLHRHRGRGNTEAFF
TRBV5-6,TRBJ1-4,CASSLGIEEKLFF
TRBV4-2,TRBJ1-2,CASSQDLAGNYGYTF
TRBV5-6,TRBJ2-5,CASSLAGQGFGETQYF
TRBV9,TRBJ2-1,CASSVVGQVSYNEQFF
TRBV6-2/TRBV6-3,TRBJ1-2,CASSAPASYGYTF
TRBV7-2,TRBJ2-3,CASSRVGQAMGTDTQYF
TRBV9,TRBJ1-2,CASSSGQAEGGYTF
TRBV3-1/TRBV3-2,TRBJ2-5,CASSPGLAGSGETQYF
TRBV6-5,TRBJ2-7,CASSSDTSYEQYF
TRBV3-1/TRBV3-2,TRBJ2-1,CASSQDGGRSYNEQFF
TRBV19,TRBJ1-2,CASRATASNYGYTF
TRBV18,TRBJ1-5,CASSASSNQPQHF
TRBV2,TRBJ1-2,CASTEDRGGGYTF
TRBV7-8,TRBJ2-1,CASSLEASGHNEQFF